This is a list of T cell receptor beta chains from one sample in a study. MiXCR, applied by TCRdb to the RT-PCR reads, yields one record per CDR3 protein. The table lists more than 550,000 distinct CDR3 sequences, approximately 15% of them singletons. Sequencing input: memory CD4+ T cells from blood. The receptors derive from a female donor in good health, serving as a healthy control. Both conserved end residues are part of each CDR3. The order of the fields is V gene, J gene, CDR3 protein.

v_gene: TRBV11-2; j_gene: TRBJ2-1; CDR3aa: CASSLSRDGEQFF
v_gene: TRBV10-3; j_gene: TRBJ2-7; CDR3aa: CAISEQYEQYF
v_gene: TRBV12-3/TRBV12-4; j_gene: TRBJ1-1; CDR3aa: CASSEGTGHTEAFF
v_gene: TRBV5-1; j_gene: TRBJ2-1; CDR3aa: CASSAFNEQFF
v_gene: TRBV12-3/TRBV12-4; j_gene: TRBJ1-1; CDR3aa: CASSLSVRVGTEAFF
v_gene: TRBV12-3/TRBV12-4; j_gene: TRBJ1-2; CDR3aa: CASSLVQGWGNYGYTF
v_gene: TRBV6-5; j_gene: TRBJ2-7; CDR3aa: CASSTFPYEQYF
v_gene: TRBV11-2; j_gene: TRBJ2-1; CDR3aa: CASRSLSAGRIFF
v_gene: TRBV20-1; j_gene: TRBJ1-4; CDR3aa: CSATGQNEKLFF
v_gene: TRBV6-5; j_gene: TRBJ2-3; CDR3aa: CASSHGRTPGTDTQYF
v_gene: TRBV20-1; j_gene: TRBJ2-3; CDR3aa: CSARDATSGYSTDTQYF
v_gene: TRBV2; j_gene: TRBJ1-5; CDR3aa: CASSENMPGNQPQHF
v_gene: TRBV20-1; j_gene: TRBJ2-7; CDR3aa: CSASGQGDAYEQYF
v_gene: TRBV4-1; j_gene: TRBJ1-1; CDR3aa: CASSPRGIREVTAFF
v_gene: TRBV6-2/TRBV6-3; j_gene: TRBJ2-6; CDR3aa: CASSYSKGRSGANVLTF
v_gene: TRBV18; j_gene: TRBJ2-7; CDR3aa: CASSLATQGEQYF
v_gene: TRBV20-1; j_gene: TRBJ2-7; CDR3aa: CSARGQGF
v_gene: TRBV29-1; j_gene: TRBJ1-3; CDR3aa: CSAIQGAGNTIYF
v_gene: TRBV29-1; j_gene: TRBJ1-2; CDR3aa: CSVEEGVSYTF
v_gene: TRBV6-5; j_gene: TRBJ1-3; CDR3aa: CASSYSTGGASGNTIYF
v_gene: TRBV4-1; j_gene: TRBJ1-4; CDR3aa: CASSLRRDRVEDEKLFF
v_gene: TRBV5-1; j_gene: TRBJ1-2; CDR3aa: CASSLTAGTGEGYTF
v_gene: TRBV9; j_gene: TRBJ2-3; CDR3aa: CASSFGSGMDTQYF
v_gene: TRBV18; j_gene: TRBJ1-5; CDR3aa: CASSSGTTSDQPQHF
v_gene: TRBV4-1; j_gene: TRBJ1-2; CDR3aa: CASSQGGAPYGYTF
v_gene: TRBV6-5; j_gene: TRBJ2-1; CDR3aa: CASLARSQREQFF
v_gene: TRBV15; j_gene: TRBJ2-7; CDR3aa: CATSRPRDEQYF
v_gene: TRBV30; j_gene: TRBJ2-1; CDR3aa: CAWRPTGGGTNEQFF
v_gene: TRBV10-3; j_gene: TRBJ2-6; CDR3aa: CAISEHPLSGANVLTF
v_gene: TRBV14; j_gene: TRBJ2-5; CDR3aa: CASSGHRGGETQYF
v_gene: TRBV12-3/TRBV12-4; j_gene: TRBJ1-1; CDR3aa: CASSPQTGVTEAFF
v_gene: TRBV5-4; j_gene: TRBJ2-6; CDR3aa: CASSLGTGTLSGANVLTF
v_gene: TRBV20-1; j_gene: TRBJ2-3; CDR3aa: CSARAPSGTDTQYF
v_gene: TRBV7-2; j_gene: TRBJ2-3; CDR3aa: CASSPRNGKGADTQYF
v_gene: TRBV5-4; j_gene: TRBJ2-5; CDR3aa: CASSAATSGQETQYF
v_gene: TRBV10-3; j_gene: TRBJ2-3; CDR3aa: CAISESTGANTQYF
v_gene: TRBV7-6; j_gene: TRBJ2-1; CDR3aa: CASSLGPGLAGEEGEQFF
v_gene: TRBV20-1; j_gene: TRBJ2-7; CDR3aa: CSANKPSFKSDGVTYEQYF
v_gene: TRBV3-1; j_gene: TRBJ2-3; CDR3aa: CASSHRTSGGPPITTQYF
v_gene: TRBV10-3; j_gene: TRBJ2-5; CDR3aa: CAIRAQGQETQYF
v_gene: TRBV24-1; j_gene: TRBJ2-3; CDR3aa: CATSPPVGGLTDTQYF
v_gene: TRBV7-2; j_gene: TRBJ1-6; CDR3aa: CASSLYYNSPLHF
v_gene: TRBV7-9; j_gene: TRBJ2-1; CDR3aa: CASTEGLYNEQFF
v_gene: TRBV4-2; j_gene: TRBJ1-5; CDR3aa: CASSQEKQVLGFSGNQPQHF